This T cell receptor (beta chain) was captured in a study of T-cell reconstitution after alpha-beta-depleted transplantation in children. Findings and caveats of the study: In patients about two months after transplant, alpha-beta T cells reportedly arose from several hundred expanded graft clones. Newly produced T cells mostly provided counts and TCRbeta diversity after one year, as hyperexpanded clones declined.

Concerning this clonotype itself: What it recognizes is unknown.

J gave up 2 bases and V 1 base, and 7 bases lay outside the gene matches. Germline V gene lookup returns CDR1 LNHNV and CDR2 YYDKDF (reference sequence). The CDR3 has 17 amino acids. A TCRbeta library incorporating unique molecular identifiers was prepared. TCRdb re-analysed the PCR reads in MiXCR, keeping a single row per CDR3 protein. Of about 830,000 distinct CDR3 sequences listed, 16% were seen once; the top ten hold 5%. The clonotype was recovered from a male patient aged 10 to 17 who had a stem cell transplant for acute lymphoblastic leukemia, so the T cells may come from the graft donor. The chain is built from TRBV15 and TRBJ2-2; 7 nucleotides agree with TRBD2. The input for sequencing was PBMCs, mostly from graft donor cells, taken 360 days after TCRalphabeta/CD19-depleted stem cell transplant. CDR3 sequence reads: CATSRGWGRGNTGELFF. CDR3 coding DNA: TGTGCCACCAGCAGAGGTTGGGGGAGGGGAAACACCGGGGAGCTGTTTTTT.